Below are 20 T cell receptor beta chains sequenced from a single sample in a study of T cells after posttransplantation cyclophosphamide. A marrow graft followed busulfan-fludarabine conditioning, with cyclophosphamide on days +3 and +4. Produced via immunoSEQ multiplex PCR; TCRdb's table is partial and in-frame only. The sample shows about 20,000 clones, 70% to 85% of them seen only once. The sequencing used PBMCs, collected after an allogeneic stem cell transplant with post-transplant cyclophosphamide. The receptors come from a male patient in his thirties who received an allogeneic stem cell transplant from a related donor, was CMV-positive, and had acute GVHD only. Some T cells may be graft donor cells.

The gene calls are TRBV19 and TRBJ2-6; 8 nucleotides align to TRBD1. The ends lost 8 bases at V and 0 bases at J; junction bases unmatched: 6. The germline CDR1 and CDR2 sequences are LNHDA and SQIVND (reference sequence). The CDR3 is 16 residues long. The CDR3 region has the DNA TGTGCCAGTGGGGGACAGGCGAGCTCTGGGGCCAACGTCCTGACTTTC. This gives the protein CASGGQASSGANVLTF.

V gene TRBV19 combines with J gene TRBJ1-4; D unresolved. Germline V gene lookup returns CDR1 LNHDA and CDR2 SQIVND (reference sequence). The CDR3 spans 15 residues. Trimming cost V 5 bases and J 0 bases, with 10 bases left between them. CDR3 sequence reads: CASSGSGATNEKLFF. DNA for the CDR3: TGTGCCAGTAGTGGTTCCGGGGCAACTAATGAAAAACTGTTTTTT.

V gene TRBV2 combines with J gene TRBJ2-5; the match to TRBD2 covers 13 bases. The junction had 14 bases not matched to a gene; V was cut back by 6 bases and J by 1 base. Per the germline V gene, CDR1 is SNHLY and CDR2 is FYNNEI. The CDR3 loop spans 19 amino acids. The CDR3 sequence: CASRDPPGLAGILQETQYF. The CDR3 coding sequence is TGTGCCAGCAGAGACCCTCCGGGACTAGCGGGGATCCTCCAAGAGACCCAGTACTTC.

The chain joins TRBV11-2 to TRBJ1-5; D may be TRBD1 (5 bases). This CDR3 has 13 amino acids. Germline-derived CDR1 and CDR2 are SGHAT and FQNNGV. Trimming took off 1 base at V and 4 bases at J, with 5 bases between the two ends. The DNA for the CDR3 is TGTGCCAGCAGCTTAGGACAGAATCAGCCCCAGCATTTT. This encodes CASSLGQNQPQHF.

This clone has only a few counts. The chain uses TRBV5-1 and TRBJ1-2; a weak D match, TRBD1 (5 bases). CDR1 SGHRS and CDR2 YFSETQ come from the germline V gene. The V end lost 6 bases, the J end lost 6 bases, and 21 bases lay between the germline ends. The CDR3 covers 15 residues. The CDR3 coding sequence is TGCGCCAGCATCCGAAGCCCGGGGGGGGACGATGGCTACACCTTC. This gives the protein CASIRSPGGDDGYTF.

The gene calls are TRBV9 and TRBJ2-2; 9 bases agree with TRBD2. V trimming: 7 bases; J trimming: 1 base; junction bases outside the gene matches: 8. Germline CDR1 reads SGDLS; CDR2 reads YYNGEE. The length of the CDR3 is 16 residues. CDR3 sequence reads: CASGPAGGGNTGELFF. As DNA, the CDR3 is TGTGCCAGCGGCCCAGCGGGGGGCGGGAACACCGGGGAGCTGTTTTTT.

The chain uses TRBV19 and TRBJ2-2; D possibly corresponds to TRBD1 (5 bases). The CDR3 has 13 residues. CDR1 and CDR2 (germline): LNHDA, SQIVND (reference sequence). V gave up 5 bases and J gave up 6 bases, with 10 bases separating them. Here the CDR3 reads CASSRPGPGELFF. DNA of the CDR3: TGTGCCAGTAGTCGTCCAGGGCCCGGGGAGCTGTTTTTT.

The V and J genes are TRBV30 and TRBJ2-3, with D maybe TRBD2 (5 bases). This CDR3 comprises 13 residues. The germline gives CDR1 GTSNPN, CDR2 SVGIG (reference sequence). The V and J ends lost 6 bases and 14 bases respectively, with 24 bases between them. The CDR3 reads CACSYTSSQRRYF. The CDR3, as DNA: TGTGCCTGCTCCTACACTAGTTCCCAACGCAGGTATTTT.

This rearrangement joins TRBV5-4 to TRBJ2-3; no definite D call. With 3 bases removed from V and 3 bases from J, the gap between germline ends came to 2 bases. Germline V lookup: CDR1 SGHNT, CDR2 YYREEE (reference sequence). The CDR3 has 11 residues. The CDR3 DNA sequence: TGTGCCAGCAGCTCTACAGATACGCAGTATTTT. Its translation: CASSSTDTQYF.

The chain combines TRBV7-9 with TRBJ2-1; D is unclear. V shed 5 bases and J shed 7 bases, with 12 bases lying between them. The CDR3 spans 13 residues. Germline-derived CDR1 and CDR2 are SEHNR and FQNEAQ (reference sequence). The CDR3 DNA follows: TGTGCCAGCAGCCCTCTGTCCGGTAATGAGCAGTTCTTC. The encoded protein is CASSPLSGNEQFF.

J is TRBJ1-5 and V is TRBV28; D is ambiguous. Germline lookup yields CDR1 MDHEN and CDR2 SYDVKM. V lost 6 bases to trimming and J lost 5 bases, with 8 bases between them. The CDR3 is 12 residues long. CDR3 nucleotide sequence: TGTGCCAGCAGGTGGCAGGATCAGCCCCAGCATTTT. The encoded protein is CASRWQDQPQHF.

This chain connects TRBV11-2 to TRBJ2-6; D unresolved. V was shortened by 1 base and J by 0 bases, with 13 bases between the two germline ends. CDR1 and CDR2 (germline): SGHAT, FQNNGV. CDR3 length equals 18 residues. CDR3 nucleotide sequence: TGTGCCAGCAGCTTAGTTGGCAGTTCCCTCTCTGGGGCCAACGTCCTGACTTTC. Protein sequence: CASSLVGSSLSGANVLTF. The full variable domain, rest sourced from reference TRBV11-2 and TRBJ2-6, is EAGVAQSPRYKIIEKRQSVAFWCNPISGHATLYWYQQILGQGPKLLIQFQNNGVVDDSQLPKDRFSAERLKGVDSTLKIQPAKLEDSAVYLCASSLVGSSLSGANVLTFGAGSRLTVL.

The genes are TRBV6-1 and TRBJ2-7, with D possibly matching TRBD2 (6 bases). The CDR3 is 15 amino acids. V lost 5 bases and J 1 base, leaving 15 bases between the germline ends. In germline, CDR1 is MNHNS, CDR2 SASEGT. The CDR3 region is CASSPTLAGSYEQYF. The CDR3 DNA reads as TGTGCCAGCAGTCCTACCTTGGCGGGGTCCTACGAGCAGTACTTC.

J is TRBJ1-1 and V is TRBV7-9, with TRBD1 matching 7 bases. The trim removed 6 bases at V and 0 bases at J, leaving 7 bases unmatched. Germline-derived CDR1 and CDR2 are SEHNR and FQNEAQ (reference sequence). This CDR3 region has 15 residues. The CDR3 DNA sequence: TGTGCCAGCAGGGATGAGGGGGCAATGAACACTGAAGCTTTCTTT. Translation gives CASRDEGAMNTEAFF.

The gene calls are TRBV5-8 and TRBJ1-2; no definite D call. Trimming took off 0 bases at V and 6 bases at J, with 9 bases between the two ends. Germline CDR1 reads SGHTS; CDR2 reads YDEGEE. The length of the CDR3 is 13 residues. The CDR3 loop is CASSLAQTHGYTF. The CDR3 DNA sequence: TGTGCCAGCAGCTTGGCGCAGACTCATGGCTACACCTTC. Full variable domain (remainder filled in from reference TRBV5-8 and TRBJ1-2): EAGVTQSPTHLIKTRGQQATLRCSPISGHTSVYWYQQALGLGLQFLLWYDEGEERNRGNFPPRFSGRQFPNYSSELNVNALELEDSALYLCASSLAQTHGYTFGSGTRLTVV.

In this sample, this clone is medium-sized (0.01 to 0.1%). In nucleotides, the CDR3 is TGTGCCAGCAGCCCACCGACGGGGGAGAGGGATACGCAGTATTTT. This encodes CASSPPTGERDTQYF. The chain employs TRBV11-2 and TRBJ2-3; possibly TRBD2 for D (6 bases). CDR3 length: 15 residues. Trimming took 5 bases from V and 6 from J, leaving 18 bases between them. CDR1 and CDR2 (germline): SGHAT, FQNNGV.

The rearrangement links TRBV10-3 to TRBJ2-7; 10 bases line up with TRBD1. The CDR3 sequence is 14 residues long. Germline assignment: CDR1 ENHRY and CDR2 SYGVKD. The J segment lost 6 bases and the V segment lost 11 bases, leaving 13 bases of the junction unmatched. CDR3 region: CASWPGQGLSEQYF. CDR3 coding DNA: TGTGCCTCATGGCCGGGACAGGGGCTGAGCGAGCAGTACTTC.

Only a few counts were recorded for this clone. This chain links TRBV19 with TRBJ1-2; 7 bases line up with TRBD1. CDR3 length equals 12 residues. With 3 bases clipped from V and 7 bases from J, the junction kept 2 bases outside the gene matches. Per germline, CDR1 LNHDA and CDR2 SQIVND (reference sequence). The CDR3 here is CASSIGTVGYTF. CDR3 nucleotides: TGTGCCAGTAGTATCGGGACAGTTGGCTACACCTTC.

J is TRBJ1-1 and V is TRBV6-1; tentative D call: TRBD1 (5 bases). The V end was cut by 2 bases, the J end by 11 bases, with 15 bases between. Per the germline V gene, CDR1 is MNHNS and CDR2 is SASEGT. This CDR3 has 13 amino acids. In DNA, the CDR3 is TGTGCCAGCAGTGAAAACAGCGGGTGGGGGGCTTTCTTT. Protein sequence: CASSENSGWGAFF.

This clone was picked up one time. The rearrangement uses TRBV6-5 and TRBJ1-1; D remains unclear. There are 13 residues in the CDR3. Deletions cut 3 bases from V and 5 bases from J, with 10 bases between. Per the germline V gene, CDR1 is MNHEY and CDR2 is SVGAGI. The CDR3 loop is CASSYTYLTEAFF. DNA of the CDR3: TGTGCCAGCAGTTATACTTATCTTACTGAAGCTTTCTTT.